This T cell receptor (beta chain) was recovered during a study of CD8 T cells in ankylosing spondylitis (dated by TCRdb to about 2017). Some background on the complete study: To find TCR variants linked to disease, the study profiled T cell receptor beta repertoires in ankylosing spondylitis patients and healthy donors. The full study cohort comprised about 25 ankylosing spondylitis patients and about a hundred healthy donors. Peripheral blood samples were taken, and synovial fluid was additionally collected from ankylosing spondylitis patients.

The paper's findings and limits, for the study overall: According to the report, matched synovial fluid samples from ankylosing spondylitis patients were significantly enriched for the disease-linked clones. In peripheral blood, the disease-linked clones were found at relatively low frequencies and had a CD8+ phenotype. Blood from ankylosing spondylitis patients appeared to be characterized by a TCR beta motif composed of roughly eight highly homologous amino acid variants. Some of the motif variants had been reported before in the synovial fluid and blood of reactive arthritis patients, a finding that suggests common disease-initiation mechanisms.

The instrument given in TCRdb is Illumina HiSeq 2500. Quantitative 5'-RACE with molecular barcodes was used to prepare TCR beta libraries. The authors processed their data as follows. A new computational method based on a probabilistic model of VDJ rearrangement was used to identify disease-linked TCR variants. TCRdb trimmed the raw reads at Q25, called clones with MiXCR and kept productive beta chains. Rows matching on CDR3 protein sequence are summarized as one entry with the most common DNA and genes. The authors' filters were not applied to this entry. A total of over 400,000 distinct CDR3 sequences appear in this sample, about 24% of them only once. 0.89% of the sample is in the top ten clones. In the case of this clonotype: Its recognized antigen is unknown. No quality values exist for individual bases; no much larger clone is one base distant.

As encoded in the germline V gene, CDR1 is SNHLY while CDR2 is FYNNEI. The CDR3 contains 15 residues, cysteine and valine counted. Only the CDR3 DNA stays, 45 bases, in frame from base 1. The germline V and J ends show losses of 6 bases and 2 bases respectively, and no gene match explains 4 bases of the junction. This TCR came from a male donor with ankylosing spondylitis. In this chain, TRBV2 is recombined with TRBJ2-7, and 13 junction bases match TRBD2. Sequenced material: blood, either unsorted or a sorted T cell fraction (not recorded which). The nucleotides read TGTGCCAGCAGAACCGGGACTAGCGGGACCTACGAGCAGTACGTC. Protein translation: CASRTGTSGTYEQYV.